Sequencing of this T cell receptor (beta chain) was carried out in a study of T cell repertoires in cytomegalovirus infection. Study-wide context: Matching HLA type, along with CMV infection, was indicated by public TCR beta signatures. Study results and caveats: Cumulative frequency (of public TCR beta family members) identified carriers of CMV plus the relevant HLA.

TCRdb re-called the reads with MiXCR, one entry per CDR3 protein. Here the sample spans around 770,000 distinct CDR3 sequences, about 29% being singletons. The CDR3 sequence is 14 residues long. V was pared by 0 bases and J by 7 bases, with 10 bases between. Germline values: CDR1 SGHDN, CDR2 FVKESK. A note on this clonotype: Its antigen is undetermined.

The gene calls are TRBV14 and TRBJ2-1; tentatively, D is TRBD2 (6 bases). The sequenced sample was cultured CD8+ T cells from PBMCs, obtained from culture after CMV antigen stimulation. This clonotype originated in a human donor in good health (CMV status not recorded). Some clones in this sample may be carry-over from other donors' samples. The CDR3 DNA sequence: TGTGCCAGCAGCCAAGACAGGAGGGAGAATGAGCAGTTCTTC. This translates into CASSQDRRENEQFF.